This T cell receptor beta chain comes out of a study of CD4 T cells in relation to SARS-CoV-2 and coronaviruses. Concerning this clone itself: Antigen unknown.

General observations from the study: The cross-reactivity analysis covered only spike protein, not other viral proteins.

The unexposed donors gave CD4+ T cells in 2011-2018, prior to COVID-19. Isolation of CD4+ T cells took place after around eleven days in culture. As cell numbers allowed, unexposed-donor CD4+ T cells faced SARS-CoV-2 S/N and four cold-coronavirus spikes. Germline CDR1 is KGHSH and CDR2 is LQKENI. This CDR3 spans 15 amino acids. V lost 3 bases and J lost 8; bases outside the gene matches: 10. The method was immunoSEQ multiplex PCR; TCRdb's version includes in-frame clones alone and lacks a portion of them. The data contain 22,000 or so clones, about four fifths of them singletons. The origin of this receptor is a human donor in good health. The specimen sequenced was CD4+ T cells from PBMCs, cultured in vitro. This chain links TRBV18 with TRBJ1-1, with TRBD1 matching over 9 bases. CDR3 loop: CASSPQRDRVVEAFF. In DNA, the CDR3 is TGTGCCAGCTCACCGCAGCGGGACAGGGTCGTGGAAGCTTTCTTT.